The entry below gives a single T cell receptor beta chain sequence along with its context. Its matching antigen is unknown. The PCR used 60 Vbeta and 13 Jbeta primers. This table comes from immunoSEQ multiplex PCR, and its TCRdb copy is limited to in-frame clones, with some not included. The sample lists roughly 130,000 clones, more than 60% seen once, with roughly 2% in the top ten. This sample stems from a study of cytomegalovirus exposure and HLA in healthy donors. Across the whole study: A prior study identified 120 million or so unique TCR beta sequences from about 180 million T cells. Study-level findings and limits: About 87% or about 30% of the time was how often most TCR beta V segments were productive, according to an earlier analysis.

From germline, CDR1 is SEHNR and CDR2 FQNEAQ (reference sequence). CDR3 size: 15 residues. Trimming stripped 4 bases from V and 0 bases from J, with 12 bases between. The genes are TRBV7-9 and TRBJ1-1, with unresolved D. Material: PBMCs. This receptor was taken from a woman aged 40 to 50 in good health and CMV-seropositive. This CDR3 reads CASSSPLGVNTEAFF. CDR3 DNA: TGTGCCAGCAGCTCCCCCCTCGGAGTGAACACTGAAGCTTTCTTT.